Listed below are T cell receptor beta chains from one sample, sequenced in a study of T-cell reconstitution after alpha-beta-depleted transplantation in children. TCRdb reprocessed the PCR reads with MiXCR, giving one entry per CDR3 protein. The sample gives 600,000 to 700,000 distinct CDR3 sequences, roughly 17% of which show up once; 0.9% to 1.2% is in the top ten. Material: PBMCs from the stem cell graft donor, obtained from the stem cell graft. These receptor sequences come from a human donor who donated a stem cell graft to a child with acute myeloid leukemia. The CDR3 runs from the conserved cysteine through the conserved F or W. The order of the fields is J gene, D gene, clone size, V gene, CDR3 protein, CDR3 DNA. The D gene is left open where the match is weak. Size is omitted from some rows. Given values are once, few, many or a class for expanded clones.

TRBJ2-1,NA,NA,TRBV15,CATGRRDSSYNEQFF,TGTGCCACGGGCCGGAGGGATAGCTCCTACAATGAGCAGTTCTTC
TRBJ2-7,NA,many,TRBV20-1,CSARDPGGSGYEQYF,TGCAGTGCTAGAGACCCCGGAGGCTCAGGCTACGAGCAGTACTTC
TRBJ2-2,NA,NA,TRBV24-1,CATSDPHYVGGAGELFF,TGTGCCACCAGTGATCCACATTATGTGGGGGGCGCCGGGGAGCTGTTTTTT
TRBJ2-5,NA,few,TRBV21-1,CASSTYRGKPQETQYF,TGTGCCAGCAGCACATACAGGGGAAAGCCCCAAGAGACCCAGTACTTC
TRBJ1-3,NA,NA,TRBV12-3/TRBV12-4,CASSLGPLGSGNTIYF,TGTGCCAGCAGTTTAGGTCCTCTTGGTTCTGGAAACACCATATATTTT
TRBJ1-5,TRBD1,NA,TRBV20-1,CSAREIRGQYSNQPQHF,TGCAGTGCAAGAGAGATCAGGGGGCAATATAGCAATCAGCCCCAGCATTTT
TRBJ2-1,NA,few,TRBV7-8,CASSLRWRGQNNEQFF,TGTGCCAGCAGCTTAAGGTGGCGGGGGCAAAACAATGAGCAGTTCTTC
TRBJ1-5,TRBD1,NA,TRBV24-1,CATSPTGNGNQPQHF,TGTGCCACCAGTCCGACAGGGAATGGCAATCAGCCCCAGCATTTT
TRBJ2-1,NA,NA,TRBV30,CAWSVEGGASDEQFF,TGTGCCTGGAGTGTAGAGGGGGGGGCCTCGGATGAGCAGTTCTTC
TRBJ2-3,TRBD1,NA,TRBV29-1,CSVEGRPGTGIPDTQYF,TGCAGCGTTGAAGGCAGACCCGGGACAGGTATCCCAGATACGCAGTATTTT
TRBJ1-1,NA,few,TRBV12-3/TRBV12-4,CASSRMASTEAFF,TGTGCCAGCAGCCGCATGGCTAGCACTGAAGCTTTCTTT
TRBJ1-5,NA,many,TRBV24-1,CATSDVNQPQHF,TGTGCCACCAGTGATGTTAATCAGCCCCAGCATTTT
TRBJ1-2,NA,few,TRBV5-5,CASSLEVYGYTF,TGTGCCAGCAGCTTGGAGGTCTATGGCTACACCTTC
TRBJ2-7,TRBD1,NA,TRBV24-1,CATRADRDRVHEQYF,TGTGCCACCAGAGCGGACCGGGACAGGGTCCACGAGCAGTACTTC
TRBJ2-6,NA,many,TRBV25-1,CASSDFSGANVLTF,TGTGCCAGCAGTGACTTCTCTGGGGCCAACGTCCTGACTTTC
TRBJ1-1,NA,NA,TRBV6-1,CASSEDGGGAEAFF,TGTGCCAGCAGTGAAGATGGGGGTGGCGCTGAAGCTTTCTTT
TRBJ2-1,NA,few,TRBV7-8,CASSPGNRAPNEQFF,TGTGCCAGCAGCCCCGGTAACAGGGCTCCCAATGAGCAGTTCTTC
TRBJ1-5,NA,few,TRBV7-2,CASSLESGINQPQHF,TGTGCCAGCAGCTTAGAGAGCGGTATCAATCAGCCCCAGCATTTT
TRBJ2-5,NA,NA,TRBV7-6,CASSHGGAETQYF,TGTGCCAGCAGCCACGGCGGGGCGGAGACCCAGTACTTC
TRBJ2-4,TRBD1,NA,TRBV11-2,CASSLRTGAVKNIQYF,TGTGCCAGCAGCTTAAGGACAGGGGCGGTCAAAAACATTCAGTACTTC
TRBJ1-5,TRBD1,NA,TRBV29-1,CSAIIGTGVNQPQHF,TGCAGCGCGATTATTGGGACAGGAGTAAATCAGCCCCAGCATTTT
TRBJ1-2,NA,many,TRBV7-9,CASSLSGSSGYTF,TGTGCCAGCAGCTTATCAGGGTCGTCGGGCTACACCTTC
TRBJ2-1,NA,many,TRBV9,CASSVATGSSYNEQFF,TGTGCCAGCAGCGTAGCCACAGGCAGCTCCTACAATGAGCAGTTCTTC
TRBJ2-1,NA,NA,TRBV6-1,CASSEGPSQFF,TGTGCCAGCAGTGAGGGTCCCTCCCAGTTCTTC